This entry describes one TCR beta chain. Its antigen is still unknown. This specimen belongs to a study of monozygotic twins with inflammatory bowel disease (dated by TCRdb to 2018 to 2020). Broadly, across the study: In total, 28 monozygotic twin pairs made up the full study: 19 Danish pairs, all IBD-discordant, plus nine German pairs, of which four were IBD-concordant and five were IBD-discordant. The search for disease-associated traits relied mainly on comparing, within discordant pairs, IBD patients with their genetically identical healthy co-twins. Each individual had, on average, about 151 000 unique TCRalpha sequences and 181 000 unique TCRbeta sequences available for analysis.

The library was obtained by 5' RACE. Preparation of each TCR library used approximately 3.5 ug of total RNA. For each sample, cDNA synthesis was carried out in eight separate reactions using SMARTScribe reverse transcriptase. During cDNA synthesis, template switching was used to introduce unique molecular identifiers that contained a 6-nucleotide sample barcode. TCRalpha and TCRbeta cDNA was amplified by two nested PCRs of 16 and 9 cycles, with bead purification after each PCR. Before amplification, the cDNA was treated with uracil DNA-glycosylase and purified using the QIAquick PCR purification kit. The second PCR added Illumina TruSeq-compatible adapters along with sample-specific barcodes. Library quality and concentration were checked on TapeStation and Qubit, and libraries were pooled at 5 ng each. Pooled libraries were sequenced on an Illumina HiSeq2500 single-index Rapid Run with 2 x 100 bp reads and custom sequencing primers. Under the source paper's analysis protocol: MiGEC version 1.2.6 was used for UMI-based consensus assembly to correct PCR and sequencing errors. MiXCR version 2.1.1 was used for V(D)J alignment, clonotype assembly and CDR3 extraction. To normalise gene usage, clonotype sharing and MAIT/NKT TCR abundance, the top 1000, 10 000 and 20 000 clonotypes in each sample were analysed. After downsampling to 27 000 UMIs, diversity was calculated as the inverse Simpson index using the vegan R package. Paired Mann-Whitney U tests were applied to discordant twin pairs, and Benjamini-Hochberg correction was used for multiple testing. TCRdb reprocessed the reads and lists each CDR3 protein sequence as a single entry, with no DNA. These V and J calls derive from TCRdb rather than the authors' analysis. The sample's clone listing holds 200,000 to 250,000 distinct CDR3 sequences. 7.5% to 8% of the sample is taken by the ten largest.

From each donor, an approximately 2.5 ml peripheral blood sample was collected into PAXgene tubes and kept at -80 degrees C. Without T cell sorting, total RNA was isolated from whole blood using the PAXgene blood miRNA kit on an automated QIAcube. Peripheral blood from monozygotic twin pairs concordant or discordant for inflammatory bowel disease was subjected to deep TCRalpha and TCRbeta repertoire profiling with unique molecular barcoding. Smoking habits were recorded for all twin pairs, and individuals were classified as current, former or never smokers. The CDR3 runs 14 amino acids, cysteine and phenylalanine included. No DNA was logged. General findings and caveats noted by the study authors: Measured by the inverse Simpson index, TCRbeta repertoire diversity was lower in IBD patients than in their healthy co-twins. The results gave no support for a single strong signal or clonotype linked to IBD. No difference in repertoire similarity was observed between concordant and discordant twins, possibly owing to limited statistical power. Because patients received different immunosuppressive treatments, the repertoires may have picked up extra background noise and variability between individuals. Fewer clonotypes were shared with other individuals by IBD patients than by healthy twins, most markedly in patients showing signs of disease activity. The analysis was unable to tell apart different T cell subtypes.

This receptor was identified in a human donor with ulcerative colitis or Crohn's disease, or a healthy co-twin of an affected twin (not recorded which). The sequence links TRBV12-3 or TRBV12-4 to TRBJ2-5. The sequenced sample consisted of blood. CDR3 reads: CASSLALHGETQYF.